This T cell receptor beta chain emerged from a study of cytomegalovirus exposure and HLA in healthy donors (dated by TCRdb to about 2017). Background on the whole study: An earlier analysis of around 600 of the donors reported 250 to 300 Gb of sequence data and 100 million to 130 million unique TCR beta sequences from 190 million or so T cells. An early release covering more than 500 HLA-typed donors comprised around 300 gigabases of sequencing data and 65 million to 100 million unique TCR sequences. Among the 398 genotyped donors, more than 70% belonged to the genetic ancestry cluster associated with self-reported Caucasian donors. The study aimed to test whether cataloging public T cell receptors could reveal signatures of past pathogen exposure. Using immunosequencing, the study profiled T cell repertoires from fewer than 850 subjects and related those repertoires to cytomegalovirus serostatus. Besides the first cohort of some 670 subjects, a separate validation cohort made up of roughly 120 different subjects was used. The study combined high-throughput TCR immunosequencing, statistical association of individual TCRs with disease status, and machine learning to predict cytomegalovirus infection status. A later analysis re-analyzed previously published TCR beta repertoires from hundreds of donors and added high-resolution HLA genotyping to study TCR occurrence patterns. Rather than drawing on any new phenotypic data, the later analysis identified candidate immune exposures from TCR beta sequences and the way those sequences occurred across donors. In an earlier analysis of several hundred of the donors, high-throughput TCR beta sequencing was used to judge whether each TCR beta V gene segment behaved as functional or pseudogenic. Alongside the repertoire data, information on donor age, sex, ethnicity and CMV serostatus was compiled. A later genetic analysis used genome-wide SNP genotypes for about 65% of the roughly 670 donors, treating that subset as a discovery cohort. All discovery cohort repertoires had been generated on a single sequencing platform. Class I and class II HLA loci were covered by the typing at four-digit resolution. The number of donors typed differed by locus, with about 629-640 for A, B, C, DRB1 and DQB1, around 500 for DQA1, approximately 580 for DPA1, and 472 for DPB1. About 5 DR-DQ haplotypes were handled as single units for association and clustering, since linkage in the cohort was strong. Across some 400 genotyped donors of the cohort, an average of 235,054 unique TCR beta nucleotide sequences per donor were sequenced, and 15% to 20% of those sequences were non-productive.

In total, approximately 690 healthy bone marrow donors made up the cohort. All cohort members were sampled while nominally healthy, although unrecorded immune exposures were likely present. The donor was CMV seronegative and belonged to the group of 352 seronegative cohort members. A peripheral blood sample was provided by each donor, and peripheral blood mononuclear cells were used for TCR beta sequencing. The Qiagen DNeasy Blood Extraction Kit was used to extract genomic DNA from the blood cell samples. The protocol used for the library was the immunoSEQ multiplex PCR assay. For the multiplex PCR, a mixture combining 60 forward primers for TCR Vbeta segments and 13 reverse primers for TCR Jbeta segments was used. The CDR3 region of rearranged TCR beta genes was amplified from genomic DNA with a multiplex PCR assay. The Illumina HiSeq System was used to sequence the amplified TCR beta libraries as 87-base-pair reads. The published analysis was carried out like this. Across the 700 or so repertoires, a later analysis counted approximately 83 million unique TCR beta chains, 9 million to 14 million of which were shared by at least two donors. Raw reads were error-corrected and collapsed into unique sequences by a nearest-neighbor algorithm in which closely related sequences were merged to remove PCR and sequencing errors. Alignment of CDR3 sequences to IMGT reference sequences was used to assign V, D and J gene segments. For a sequence to be retained, at least a six-nucleotide match to both a V gene segment and a J gene segment was required. A rearrangement counted as productive if the CDR3 had no stop codons and remained in frame with V and J, and every other rearrangement counted as non-productive. Following IMGT convention, CDR3 was defined as the stretch from the second conserved V-encoded cysteine up to the conserved J-encoded phenylalanine. In an earlier analysis of roughly 580 of the donors, sequences lacking an unambiguous match to a single V gene segment were excluded. An earlier analysis of a few hundred of the donors called V segments functional above 56.7% productive rearrangements and segregating when the between-donor standard deviation exceeded 5%. To diagnose cytomegalovirus status from the catalog of TCR beta chain sequences, a statistical classification framework was built. In a later analysis, V and J genes were assigned by comparing TCR nucleotide sequences against IMGT/GENE-DB human TR gene sequences. Using the TCRdist pipeline, a later analysis assigned CDR3 sequences along with most-parsimonious VDJ recombination scenarios. In a later analysis, each TCR beta chain was defined by its CDR3 amino acid sequence together with its V-gene family, and reads lacking a unique V-gene family were excluded. A later analysis removed 500 to 600 highly shared, low-generation-probability nucleotide sequences to deal with suspected cross-contamination and a sequencing artifact. In a later analysis, a clonal expansion index for each public chain was calculated from normalized within-repertoire ranks of inferred template counts. In a later analysis, generation probabilities were computed with a VDJ recombination model fitted to out-of-frame rearrangements, and the resulting probabilities were checked against IGoR. In a later analysis, TCR-TCR, TCR-HLA and TCR-CMV co-occurrence was scored with hypergeometric tests, and a repertoire-size bias correction was applied to TCR pairs. To estimate false discovery rates, a later analysis permuted the HLA or CMV assignments 20 times. In a later analysis, co-occurring TCRs were grouped using DBSCAN, with TCRdist sequence similarity added in when clustering inside HLA-allele-positive subsets. For co-occurrence clustering, repertoires with fewer than 30,000 or more than 120,000 public chains were excluded, along with four or five repertoires with anomalous nucleotide sharing. TCRdb retrieved this table from immuneACCESS and kept in-frame rearrangements only. Not all clones are present; in checked studies, unresolved V genes account for under half, and no reason is known for the remainder. Clone size and the V and J calls come from that table; the DNA yielded D and trimming. This sample comprises about 120,000 clones, around 81% of them detected only once. 2% to 2.5% of the sample is held by the ten biggest clonotypes.

A word on this clone: What this receptor recognizes is not known. No base quality values were provided; no much bigger clone lies one nucleotide off.

There are 13 amino acids in the CDR3, from cysteine to phenylalanine inclusive. The read is trimmed to its CDR3 DNA, 39 bases read in frame from base 1. CDR1 SNHLY and CDR2 FYNNEI are derived from the germline V gene. Unmatched junction bases come to 6, with V trimmed by 6 bases and J by 5 bases. Broader findings and caveats from the paper: When HLA alleles, especially DR and DQ, strongly co-occurred, TCR associations were difficult to assign to individual alleles. Because HLA typing was unavailable for some donors at each locus, only the typed subset was used in association tests. Some IMGT-functional V segments, including TRBV6-2 and TRBV6-3, could not be distinguished by the 87-base-pair reads and were therefore excluded. According to the authors, the approach could potentially be generalized to other disease states and immunological phenotypes. The study listed 150 to 200 TCR beta chains as associated with cytomegalovirus. Correlated functional status among segregating V segments might be attributable to linkage disequilibrium, but an unknown experimental factor could not be ruled out. While some public TCRs were present in many individuals, most TCR sequences turned up only very rarely across donors. A further reported finding was that TCR beta sequences accurately predicted the HLA-A and HLA-B alleles for most subjects in the first cohort. Immune exposure information for the cohort was limited to CMV serostatus. In a later analysis, the rate of TCR association differed among HLA loci, with DRB1 alleles having the most associated TCRs and HLA-C alleles having the fewest. According to a later analysis, parvovirus B19, influenza, CMV and Epstein-Barr virus appeared linked to several top co-occurrence clusters. The sequencing pipeline was judged likely to have produced a cluster of highly shared sequence variants as a technical artifact. The cohort was sequenced for TCR beta chains only, and without alpha or paired-chain data the features that could be detected were limited. A later genetic analysis associated a missense DCLRE1C variant with V-gene and J-gene trimming of TCR beta chains, and an independent cohort replicated the association. Roughly uniform sequencing depth across donors was assumed in presence/absence analyses, although this assumption may not hold. A few of the identified cytomegalovirus-associated TCR beta chains were confirmed in vitro to be specific for cytomegalovirus antigens. The classifier was reported to diagnose cytomegalovirus status with high specificity and sensitivity in both the original cohort and the validation cohort. In a later analysis, HLA-associated TCR beta chains showed more clonal expansion and lower generation probabilities than non-associated chains that were equally common. Approximately 18 rarely observed V segments, including chromosome 9 orphons, were excluded from the earlier analysis of about 500 of the donors because counts were too low. At a false discovery rate of 0.05, a later analysis linked roughly 17,000 TCR beta sequences to specific HLA alleles. In an earlier analysis of fewer than 750 of the donors, most TCR beta V segments were observed in productive rearrangements about 87% or about 30% of the time, broadly matching IMGT annotations. A later genetic analysis reported fewer N-insertions in productive TCRs among donors in an Asian-associated ancestry cluster than the roughly 670-donor mean. Most CMV-associated TCR beta chains appeared to be HLA-restricted in a later analysis, and the HLA associations seemed to be driven largely by CMV exposure.

Recombination linked TRBV2 to TRBJ2-5, with 7 bases matching TRBD2. The TCR was taken from a woman aged 40 to 50 in good health and CMV-seronegative. Sequenced sample: PBMCs. The CDR3 is CASRGDYSETQYF. The nucleotide sequence is TGTGCCAGCAGAGGGGACTATTCGGAGACCCAGTACTTC.